Listed below are T cell receptor beta chains from one sample, sequenced in a study of human T cells and chemical hapten exposure. TCRdb independently ran MiXCR on the RACE reads; one entry per CDR3 protein. This table has 97,000 or so distinct CDR3 sequences, 25% to 30% appearing once. The sequencing here drew on whole blood, taken in connection with sensitization to the hapten diphenylcyclopropenone (DPC). The receptors were gathered from a middle-aged man with alopecia areata. Some clones in this sample may be carry-over from other donors' samples. Both conserved end residues are part of each CDR3. The order of the fields is V gene, clone size, J gene, D gene, CDR3 DNA, CDR3 protein. The D gene is left open where the match is weak. The size of a clone is reported for some rows only, either as once, few or many, or as a class for expanded clones.

>TRBV5-1|NA|TRBJ1-2|NA
TGCGCCAGCAGCTTGGGAGGTCGCGTCCCGAACTATGGCTACACCTTC
CASSLGGRVPNYGYTF
>TRBV12-3/TRBV12-4|NA|TRBJ2-7|TRBD1
TGTGCCAGCAGTTGGGGACAGCTCTCCTACGAGCAGTACTTC
CASSWGQLSYEQYF
>TRBV20-1|NA|TRBJ2-3|NA
TGCAGTGCGATAGATGACACAGATACGCAGTATTTT
CSAIDDTDTQYF
>TRBV4-1|few|TRBJ2-5|TRBD2
TGCGCCAGTCGGGGACTAGCGGGAGGGCGAGAGACCCAGTACTTC
CASRGLAGGRETQYF
>TRBV12-3/TRBV12-4|NA|TRBJ1-2|TRBD1
TGTGCCAGCAGTTTAGGACAGGGGGCGGATGGCTACACCTTC
CASSLGQGADGYTF
>TRBV27|NA|TRBJ2-4|NA
TGTGCCAGCAGTAGAACAGCAATGCTAGCCAAAAACATTCAGTACTTC
CASSRTAMLAKNIQYF
>TRBV6-2/TRBV6-3|few|TRBJ2-2|TRBD1
TGTGCCAGCAAGAGGGGGCAGAACACCGGGGAGCTGTTTTTT
CASKRGQNTGELFF
>TRBV11-2|few|TRBJ2-1|TRBD2
TGTGCCAGCAGCTTACAGCAATTGGGAGGGGAGCAGTTCTTC
CASSLQQLGGEQFF
>TRBV3-1|NA|TRBJ2-1|NA
TGTGCCAGCAGTAAAGGAGTATACAATGAGCAGTTCTTC
CASSKGVYNEQFF
>TRBV3-1|NA|TRBJ1-3|NA
TGTGCCAGCAGCCTAACAAGCTCTGGAAACACCATATATTTT
CASSLTSSGNTIYF
>TRBV5-5|NA|TRBJ2-3|NA
TGTGCCAGCAGCTTGAGTCGGGGAATTCGCACAGATACGCAGTATTTT
CASSLSRGIRTDTQYF
>TRBV12-3/TRBV12-4|few|TRBJ1-4|NA
TGTGCCAGCAGTCTAAAGGAAAAACTGTTTTTT
CASSLKEKLFF
>TRBV18|few|TRBJ2-7|NA
TGTGCCAGCTCACAGGACAGCGCATCCTCCGAGCAGTACTTC
CASSQDSASSEQYF
>TRBV7-9|NA|TRBJ2-7|NA
TGTGCCAGCAGCTTAGATACTAGCCGGGCTGAGCAGTACTTC
CASSLDTSRAEQYF
>TRBV28|few|TRBJ2-3|NA
TGTGCCAGCAGTTCCGTCACAGATACGCAGTATTTT
CASSSVTDTQYF
>TRBV27|NA|TRBJ1-1|NA
TGTGCCAGCAGTTTATCTCTGGCCACTGAAGCTTTCTTT
CASSLSLATEAFF
>TRBV7-2|few|TRBJ1-5|NA
TGTGCCAGCAGCCCCCGTAGGGGAGATCAGCCCCAGCATTTT
CASSPRRGDQPQHF
>TRBV11-3|NA|TRBJ2-2|NA
TGTGACAGCAGCCCCTGGACAGATACGAACACCGGGGAGCTGTTTTTT
CDSSPWTDTNTGELFF
>TRBV7-2|NA|TRBJ2-7|NA
TGTGCCAGCAGCTACCAGGGTGGACGGTACTACGAGCAGTACTTC
CASSYQGGRYYEQYF
>TRBV28|few|TRBJ1-2|NA
TGTGCCAGCAGTTTATGGGGCTCAGCTAACTATGGCTACACCTTC
CASSLWGSANYGYTF
>TRBV7-2|NA|TRBJ2-5|TRBD1
TGTGCCAGCAGCTTAGCTCTAGGGGGCTCGGAGACCCAGTACTTC
CASSLALGGSETQYF
>TRBV29-1|NA|TRBJ1-1|NA
TGCAGCGTTGGGTTCGGCCTGAACACTGAAGCTTTCTTT
CSVGFGLNTEAFF
>TRBV29-1|few|TRBJ2-3|TRBD2
TGCAGCGCTGCGCGGTCTAGCGGGAGCACAGATACGCAGTATTTT
CSAARSSGSTDTQYF
>TRBV4-2|many|TRBJ2-1|NA
TGTGCCAGCAGCCAAGATCAAACGGGAAGGGGGGACTACAATGAGCAGTTCTTC
CASSQDQTGRGDYNEQFF
>TRBV3-1|NA|TRBJ2-2|NA
TGTGCCAGCAGCGGCACCGGGGAGCTGTTTTTT
CASSGTGELFF
>TRBV12-3/TRBV12-4|few|TRBJ2-7|NA
TGTGCCAGCAGTTTGGGACTCCGATCGGCCCAATCCTCCTACGAGCAGTACTTC
CASSLGLRSAQSSYEQYF
>TRBV6-6|few|TRBJ2-2|NA
TGTGCCACCCGGGGGCTAGGGTCCGGGGAGCTGTTTTTT
CATRGLGSGELFF
>TRBV2|NA|TRBJ2-3|TRBD2
TGTGCCAGCAGCCCCGAGCTAGCGGGAGTAAAGGGTACGCAGTATTTT
CASSPELAGVKGTQYF
>TRBV20-1|few|TRBJ2-2|NA
TGCAGTGCTGGGGGCCCCTCGGACTACACCGGGGAGCTGTTTTTT
CSAGGPSDYTGELFF
>TRBV7-2|few|TRBJ1-5|NA
TGTGCCAGCAGCTTAGGTGGTAATAGCAATCAGCCCCAGCATTTT
CASSLGGNSNQPQHF
>TRBV5-1|few|TRBJ2-7|TRBD1
TGCGCCAGCAGCTGGACAGGGCGGGGTTCCGAGCAGTACTTC
CASSWTGRGSEQYF
>TRBV20-1|many|TRBJ2-6|NA
TGCAGTGCTAGAGATATCGGCAACCCCTCTGGGGCCAACGTCCTGACTTTC
CSARDIGNPSGANVLTF